One sample yielded the 10 T cell receptor beta chains listed below, sequenced in a study of naive and memory T cell subsets. Treatment specified: skin biopsy from saline-injected control site (resident skin T cells). Reverse transcription used DNase-treated unsorted total RNA, aiming for roughly 1 to 1,100 ng. Ligated cDNA underwent four rounds of PCR with nested alpha and beta constant region primers and SP2. Each CDR3 protein is one row after TCRdb ran MiXCR on the UMI-ligation and nested PCR reads. The data hold around 2,000 distinct CDR3 sequences, with about 4% observed a single time. Source: skin, taken from a saline injection site in the skin. These receptors all come from an adult in good health.

V gene TRBV4-3 combines with J gene TRBJ2-6, with D perhaps assigned TRBD1 or TRBD2 (5 bases each). CDR3 length: 18 amino acids. Trimming stripped 0 bases from V and 2 bases from J, with 14 bases between. CDR1 is LGHNA, CDR2 YSLEER, per germline. The CDR3 DNA follows: TGCGCCAGCAGCCAAGAGGGGGACCAGGGTACTGGGGCCAACGTCCTGACTTTC. It is translated as CASSQEGDQGTGANVLTF.

In its sample, this clonotype is medium-sized (0.01 to 0.1%). The CDR3 is CASSFESGTGVEDEKLFF. CDR3 DNA: TGTGCCAGCAGCTTCGAATCAGGGACAGGGGTCGAGGATGAAAAACTGTTTTTT. This chain joins TRBV7-9 and TRBJ1-4; 10 nucleotides align to TRBD1. The CDR3 length is 18 residues. The germline gives CDR1 SEHNR, CDR2 FQNEAQ (reference sequence). Unmatched junction bases numbered 13, after V lost 3 bases and J lost 6 bases.

Comments on this clonotype: A much larger clone lies one base from this, so it may be a read error. The chain carries TRBV6-1 and TRBJ2-7; no clear D. The CDR3 consists of 14 residues. The germline V gene encodes CDR1 MNHNS and CDR2 SASEGT. With 10 bases removed from V and 5 bases from J, the gap between germline ends came to 21 bases. Written as DNA, the CDR3 is TGTGCCACCGAACTGGACCGCTACTGTAACGAGCAGTACTTC. Translating it yields CATELDRYCNEQYF.

This clonotype was seen at least ten times. The rearrangement uses TRBV27 and TRBJ2-7; TRBD2 agrees at 8 bases. The CDR3 has 15 amino acids. Germline V CDR1 and CDR2: MNHEY, SMNVEV (reference sequence). V lost 5 bases to trimming and J lost 5 bases; unmatched junction nucleotides: 11. In DNA form, the CDR3 reads TGTGCCAGCAGTCCCGGACTAGCAGTTTCCCACGAGCAGTACTTC. It is translated as CASSPGLAVSHEQYF.

This clonotype was observed a few times. The V gene is TRBV4-1, the J gene TRBJ2-6, with D perhaps matching TRBD1 (6 bases). The CDR3 sequence is 16 residues long. Germline V gene sequence: CDR1 MGHRA, CDR2 YSYEKL. Trimming stripped 0 bases from V and 2 bases from J, with 8 bases between. The CDR3 loop reads CASSQDWGPGANVLTF. CDR3 sequence (DNA): TGCGCCAGCAGCCAAGACTGGGGGCCTGGGGCCAACGTCCTGACTTTC.

This clonotype qualifies as medium-sized (0.01 to 0.1%). This chain connects TRBV20-1 to TRBJ1-2; D is ambiguous. V shed 0 bases and J shed 0 bases, with 8 bases lying between them. The CDR3 runs 14 residues. Per germline, CDR1 DFQATT and CDR2 SNEGSKA (reference sequence). CDR3 nucleotides: TGCAGTGCTAGAGAAGGGAGGGCTAACTATGGCTACACCTTC. Encoded protein: CSAREGRANYGYTF.

By share of the sample, this clonotype is medium-sized. The J gene is TRBJ2-7, the V gene TRBV5-6; the D gene is possibly TRBD1 (6 bases). V shed 3 bases and J shed 2 bases, with 12 bases lying between them. Per germline, CDR1 SGHDT and CDR2 YYEEEE. This CDR3 comprises 14 residues. CDR3 DNA sequence: TGTGCCAGCAGCTGGCAGGGGCTTCCCTACGAGCAGTACTTC. It specifies CASSWQGLPYEQYF.

This clonotype is labeled as medium-sized (0.01 to 0.1%). The chain joins TRBV18 to TRBJ2-1, with 8 bases fitting TRBD1. The CDR3 sequence is 15 residues long. The J segment lost 12 bases and the V segment lost 0 bases, leaving 10 bases of the junction unmatched. In germline, CDR1 is KGHSH, CDR2 LQKENI. This chain's CDR3 is CASSPPRRQGTAQFF. CDR3 nucleotides: TGTGCCAGCTCACCACCTCGGAGACAGGGGACCGCGCAGTTCTTC.

By share of the sample, this clonotype is medium-sized. The J gene is TRBJ1-1, the V gene TRBV12-3 or TRBV12-4; TRBD1 matches 8 bases. The CDR3 contains 14 residues. The V segment lost 3 bases and the J segment 4 bases; nucleotides outside the gene matches: 4. CDR3 DNA sequence: TGTGCCAGCAGTTTGGCAGGGGGCACCACTGAAGCTTTCTTT. Translation: CASSLAGGTTEAFF.

This clonotype is termed medium-sized. The J gene is TRBJ2-5, the V gene TRBV5-6; 16 bases match TRBD2. CDR3 length: 17 residues. V lost 5 bases to trimming and J lost 5 bases; unmatched junction nucleotides: 9. CDR1 is SGHDT and CDR2 is YYEEEE in the germline V gene. CDR3 DNA: TGTGCCAGCAGGCCGGGACTAGCGGGGGGGCCTGGGGAGACCCAGTACTTC. Translated, it gives CASRPGLAGGPGETQYF.